The 8 T cell receptor beta chains given below trace back to one sample, sequenced in a study of blood T cell repertoires in COVID-19. Some clones are missing from TCRdb's copy, which holds only in-frame ones; the method was immunoSEQ multiplex PCR. The sample yields a few hundred thousand clones, roughly 90% seen once. The sample comprised PBMCs or T cells enriched from blood (not recorded which). Receptor source: a woman aged 25 to 39 who had recovered from COVID-19.

The rearrangement uses TRBV19 and TRBJ2-2; TRBD1 agrees at 8 bases. With V trimmed by 4 bases and J by 3 bases, 13 bases remained unmatched. The germline V gene encodes CDR1 LNHDA and CDR2 SQIVND (reference sequence). The CDR3 sequence is 18 residues long. CDR3 amino acids: CASSTGAQGASDTGELFF. The CDR3, as DNA: TGTGCCAGTAGTACCGGGGCTCAGGGGGCTAGCGACACCGGGGAGCTGTTTTTT. Full variable domain (outside the CDR3, taken from reference TRBV19 and TRBJ2-2): DGGITQSPKYLFRKEGQNVTLSCEQNLNHDAMYWYRQDPGQGLRLIYYSQIVNDFQKGDIAEGYSVSREKKESFPLTVTSAQKNPTAFYLCASSTGAQGASDTGELFFGEGSRLTVL.

The chain carries TRBV6-1 and TRBJ2-1, with 8 bases aligning to TRBD2. Trimming cost V 2 bases and J 2 bases; bases outside gene matches: 8. The germline CDR1 and CDR2 sequences are MNHNS and SASEGT. This CDR3 has 17 residues. The CDR3 loop is CASSEWGLGAPYNEQFF. The CDR3 coding sequence is TGTGCCAGCAGTGAATGGGGACTAGGGGCCCCCTACAATGAGCAGTTCTTC.

This rearrangement joins TRBV15 to TRBJ2-5, with D possibly being TRBD2 (7 bases). There are 13 residues in the CDR3. Looked up from germline, CDR1 is LNHNV and CDR2 is YYDKDF (reference sequence). With 8 bases removed from V and 6 bases from J, the gap between germline ends came to 16 bases. CDR3 sequence (DNA): TGTGCCACCTGGGGAGGGGGGCTGCAGACCCAGTACTTC. Translation: CATWGGGLQTQYF.

The chain is built from TRBV7-3 and TRBJ2-3; TRBD1 matches at 7 bases. In germline, CDR1 is SGHTA, CDR2 FQGTGA. The CDR3 contains 15 residues. V lost 7 bases and J lost 0; bases outside the gene matches: 7. This CDR3 reads CASTPQGTSTDTQYF. CDR3 DNA sequence: TGTGCCAGCACCCCACAGGGGACAAGCACAGATACGCAGTATTTT.

V usage is TRBV4-1 and J usage is TRBJ1-1; the match to TRBD1 covers 7 bases. Losses at the gene ends were 4 bases for V and 1 base for J; bases not matched to a gene: 3. The CDR3 contains 14 residues. CDR1 is MGHRA, CDR2 YSYEKL, per germline. The CDR3 loop reads CASSLGGGNTEAFF. Here the CDR3 DNA reads TGCGCCAGCAGCCTAGGGGGCGGGAACACTGAAGCTTTCTTT.

The J gene is TRBJ1-2, the V gene TRBV19; the D gene is possibly TRBD1 (6 bases). V was shortened by 4 bases and J by 6 bases, with 12 bases between the two germline ends. Germline-derived CDR1 and CDR2 are LNHDA and SQIVND (reference sequence). The CDR3 length is 13 residues. The DNA for the CDR3 is TGTGCCAGTAGTACGAGAACAGGGCATGGCTACACCTTC. The encoded protein is CASSTRTGHGYTF.

The genes are TRBV19 and TRBJ2-1; 9 bases agree with TRBD2. The germline V gene encodes CDR1 LNHDA and CDR2 SQIVND (reference sequence). This CDR3 is built from 16 residues. J was trimmed by 6 bases and V by 7 bases; bases with no gene match: 13. The CDR3 DNA reads TGTGCCAGTATGGGCCCAGCTAGCGGGGTCATCAATGAGCAGTTCTTC. It specifies CASMGPASGVINEQFF.

The sample holds many counts of this clone. CDR3 in DNA: TGTGCCAGCAGCTCTTTGACTAGCGGGCGTAGCACAGATACGCAGTATTTT. Translating it yields CASSSLTSGRSTDTQYF. The chain is built from TRBV7-8 and TRBJ2-3; 10 bases map to TRBD2. Looked up from germline, CDR1 is SGHVS and CDR2 is FQNEAQ. The CDR3 sequence is 17 residues long. V lost 4 bases to trimming and J lost 0 bases; unmatched junction nucleotides: 7.